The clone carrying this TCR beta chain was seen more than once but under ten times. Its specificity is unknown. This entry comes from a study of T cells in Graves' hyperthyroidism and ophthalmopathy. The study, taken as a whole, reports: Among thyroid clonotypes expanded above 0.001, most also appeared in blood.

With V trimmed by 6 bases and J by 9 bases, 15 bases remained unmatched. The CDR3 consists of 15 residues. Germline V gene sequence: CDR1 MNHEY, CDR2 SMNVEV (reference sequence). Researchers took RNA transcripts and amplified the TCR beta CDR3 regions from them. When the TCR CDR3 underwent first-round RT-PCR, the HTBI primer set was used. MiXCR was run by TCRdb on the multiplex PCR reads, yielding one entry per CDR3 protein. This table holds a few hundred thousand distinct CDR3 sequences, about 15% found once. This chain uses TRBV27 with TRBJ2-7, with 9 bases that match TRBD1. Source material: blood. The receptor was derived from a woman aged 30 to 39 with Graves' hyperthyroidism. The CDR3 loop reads CASSPTDRGGVRQYF. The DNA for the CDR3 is TGTGCCAGCAGCCCCACGGACAGGGGAGGGGTCAGGCAGTACTTC.